Included here is one T cell receptor beta chain sequence, with context. What it binds is unknown. The sample belongs to a study of T-cell memory formation after mild COVID-19. Across the whole study: Largely donor-specific TCR clusters were found.

Per germline, CDR1 MGHRA and CDR2 YSYEKL. CDR3 length: 14 residues. With 4 bases removed from V and 9 bases from J, the gap between germline ends came to 16 bases. Study observations and caveats: Day 15 to 85 contracting clones showed balanced CD4/CD8; day 15 to 37 expanders favored CD4+. Detection of some responders pre-infection suggested pre-existing cross-reactive memory T cells participated.

TCR alpha and TCR beta cDNA libraries carrying sample barcodes and UMIs were produced by 5'RACE using constant-segment primers. TCRdb ran MiXCR on the 5' RACE reads and lists one entry per CDR3 protein. The sample includes hundreds of thousands of distinct CDR3 sequences, 20% to 25% of them seen just once. The sequence was collected from a man aged 18 to 30 who had mild COVID-19 (a few samples of this study predate the infection). Cell type and time point are not known. The V and J genes are TRBV4-1 and TRBJ2-4; D assignment may be TRBD1 or TRBD2 (7 bases each). The sequencing input was PBMCs or a T cell subset sorted from them (not recorded which). The DNA of the CDR3 is TGCGCCAGCAGCCCTGGGGAGGGGGCTTTCATTCAGTACTTC. This codes for CASSPGEGAFIQYF.